This T cell receptor beta chain was retrieved from a study of T cell changes during pregnancy in multiple sclerosis. TCRdb keeps only in-frame clones here, not all; method: immunoSEQ multiplex PCR. This table has 89,000 or so clones, around 90% appearing once. Germline V gives CDR1 SGHAT, CDR2 FQDESV (reference sequence). The CDR3 length is 15 residues. Trimming removed 5 bases from V and 0 bases from J; junction bases left unmatched: 6. The sample was PBMCs, taken in the first trimester of pregnancy. The receptor was isolated from a female donor in good health, serving as a control in a pregnancy study. Some clones in this sample may be carry-over from other donors' samples. The V gene is TRBV11-1, the J gene TRBJ1-1, with 7 bases lining up with TRBD1. As DNA, the CDR3 is TGTGCCAGCAGCGCCCGACAGGGAATGAACACTGAAGCTTTCTTT. This codes for CASSARQGMNTEAFF.